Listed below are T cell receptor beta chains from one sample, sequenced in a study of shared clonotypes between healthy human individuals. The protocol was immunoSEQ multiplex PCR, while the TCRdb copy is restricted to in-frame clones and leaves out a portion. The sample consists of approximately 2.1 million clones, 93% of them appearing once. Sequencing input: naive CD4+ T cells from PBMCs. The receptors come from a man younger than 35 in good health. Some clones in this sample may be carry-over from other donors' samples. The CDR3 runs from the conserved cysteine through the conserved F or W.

CASSYSTHYSNQPQHF	TRBV6-6	TRBJ1-5
CASSFRWEKLFF	TRBV28	TRBJ1-4
CASSQGQASYNEQFF	TRBV2	TRBJ2-1
CASSLATGSLGNEQFF	TRBV7-2	TRBJ2-1
CASSPGLAGDTQYF	TRBV4-1	TRBJ2-3
CASSVMGGPTSYEQYF	TRBV7-6	TRBJ2-7
CASNTIWGPEAFF	TRBV28	TRBJ1-1
CASSLGGRTDTQYF	TRBV7-3	TRBJ2-3
CASSSDGGPGELFF	TRBV7-9	TRBJ2-2
CASSRGAGKIYEQYF	TRBV28	TRBJ2-7
CSVETAEAFF	TRBV29-1	TRBJ1-1
CASSEGDRLITGNTIYF	TRBV9	TRBJ1-3
CASSEPLAGAPRETQYF	TRBV6-1	TRBJ2-5
CASSLPGLAGVNEQFF	TRBV5-1	TRBJ2-1
CSVVDADLLTWFF	TRBV29-1	TRBJ2-1
CAWRNREPRGYGYTF	TRBV30	TRBJ1-2
CASSLAATGRTDTQYF	TRBV5-1	TRBJ2-3
CASSEPGGSSAEAFF	TRBV18	TRBJ1-1
CASSLSLFGYTF	TRBV16	TRBJ1-2
CSVGQGGGYTF	TRBV29-1	TRBJ1-2
CASSYGGNTEAFF	TRBV6-6	TRBJ1-1
CASSRTSGRNTGELFF	TRBV2	TRBJ2-2
CASSLRAGNYGYTF	TRBV27	TRBJ1-2
CASSSTGPVWNEKLFF	TRBV18	TRBJ1-4
CASSYSTGGQPQHF	TRBV6-5	TRBJ1-5
CASSQGRLGFNEQFF	TRBV14	TRBJ2-1
CASRVGATPNYGYTF	TRBV19	TRBJ1-2
CAISPGPMRQDTQYF	TRBV10-3	TRBJ2-3
CASSWDRGTEAFF	TRBV5-4	TRBJ1-1
CSVGDRGLNYGYTF	TRBV29-1	TRBJ1-2
CSVVDRGNTEAFF	TRBV29-1	TRBJ1-1
CASRADRGYNEQFF	TRBV5-1	TRBJ2-1
CASSLAGGIAEAFF	TRBV27	TRBJ1-1
CASSLARPQNTQYF	TRBV7-2	TRBJ2-3
CASSQSTGTFSGNTIYF	TRBV14	TRBJ1-3
CASNPVSDSGNTIYF	TRBV19	TRBJ1-3
CASQGLGGNQPQHF	TRBV25-1	TRBJ1-5
CASSFSSGSYNEQFF	TRBV7-2	TRBJ2-1
CASSRQGSGANVLTF	TRBV9	TRBJ2-6
CARVSWEQFF	TRBV21-1	TRBJ2-1
CASKRESTDTQYF	TRBV5-1	TRBJ2-3
CASALGLAVLGEQYF	TRBV19	TRBJ2-7
CASSGGQVVDGYTF	TRBV5-1	TRBJ1-2
CASSRTFGWTEAFF	TRBV7-6	TRBJ1-1
CASSPEVNYGYTF	TRBV7-9	TRBJ1-2
CASSHHAGSQGEQYF	TRBV4-1	TRBJ2-7
CASSSTFGVAGQPQHF	TRBV18	TRBJ1-5
CASSRGQKYGYTF	TRBV7-9	TRBJ1-2
CASSYAARTEAFF	TRBV6-5	TRBJ1-1